These T cell receptor beta chains were read from a single sample in a study of shared clonotypes between healthy human individuals. Clones were read by immunoSEQ multiplex PCR, and TCRdb kept only the in-frame ones, dropping some. The sample shows some 2,500,000 clones, around 93% of them seen only once. The sequenced sample was naive CD4+ T cells from PBMCs. The receptors come from a man younger than 30 in good health. Some clones in this sample may be carry-over from other donors' samples. Both conserved end residues are part of each CDR3. A D gene is named only where the DNA matches it firmly. Not all rows give a size; the values are once, few, many and, for expanded clones, a class.

d_gene	abundance	v_gene	j_gene	CDR3nt	CDR3aa
-	-	TRBV7-2	TRBJ1-5	TGTGCCAGCAGCTCTACAGGTAGCAATCAGCCCCAGCATTTT	CASSSTGSNQPQHF
TRBD2	-	TRBV7-9	TRBJ2-1	TGTGCCAGCAGCGGGGGACTAGCGGTATCCTACAATGAGCAGTTCTTC	CASSGGLAVSYNEQFF
TRBD2	-	TRBV14	TRBJ2-1	TGTGCCAGCAGCCTCATGACTAGCGGGAGTACTCCCGTCGAGTTCTTC	CASSLMTSGSTPVEFF
-	-	TRBV4-1	TRBJ1-1	TGCGCCAGCAGCCATCCAGGGTTGGGCACTGAAGCTTTCTTT	CASSHPGLGTEAFF
-	few	TRBV4-1	TRBJ1-2	TGCGCCAGCAGCCAAGCGGGGTATGGCTACACCTTC	CASSQAGYGYTF
TRBD1	-	TRBV2	TRBJ2-7	TGTGCCAGCACCCGGGACAGCTACGAGCAGTACTTC	CASTRDSYEQYF
-	once	TRBV10-1	TRBJ2-7	TGCGCCAGCAGTGTCTGGCCTAAAACTTACGAGCAGTACTTC	CASSVWPKTYEQYF
TRBD2	-	TRBV12-5	TRBJ2-1	TGTGCTAGTGGTTCGACTAGCGGGAGGTCGTACAATGAGCAGTTCTTC	CASGSTSGRSYNEQFF
TRBD2	-	TRBV29-1	TRBJ2-1	TGCAGCGTCTACCCTGGGACTAGTGCCCGCAATGAGCAGTTCTTC	CSVYPGTSARNEQFF
-	-	TRBV11-2	TRBJ1-2	TGTGCCAGCAGCCCAGGGGCTAACTATGGCTACACCTTC	CASSPGANYGYTF
TRBD1	-	TRBV28	TRBJ2-7	TGTGCCAGCAAAGACTCCGGACAGGGTAGGCACGAGCAGTACTTC	CASKDSGQGRHEQYF
-	-	TRBV7-2	TRBJ1-2	TGTGCCAGTGGCCGGGATACTAACTATGGCTACACCTTC	CASGRDTNYGYTF
-	-	TRBV18	TRBJ2-2	TGTGCCAGCTCACCACGGCAGGGAACCGGGGAGCTGTTTTTT	CASSPRQGTGELFF
-	once	TRBV10-3	TRBJ1-2	TGTGCCATCACCGGGCCCTTAAGCGGCTACACCTTC	CAITGPLSGYTF
-	few	TRBV10-3	TRBJ1-5	TGTGCCATCAGTCAACAGGATGGCAATCAGCCCCAGCATTTT	CAISQQDGNQPQHF
-	-	TRBV4-1	TRBJ1-4	TGCGCCAGCAGCCAAGGAGTCGCTGCAACTAATGAAAAACTGTTTTTT	CASSQGVAATNEKLFF
-	-	TRBV7-2	TRBJ2-5	TGTGCCAGCAGCTCCGGTGGGGGTCAAGAGACCCAGTACTTC	CASSSGGGQETQYF
TRBD2	-	TRBV7-2	TRBJ2-6	TGTGCCAGCAGCCGAAGGTTGCGGGAGGGCCTTGGGGCCAACGTCCTGACTTTC	CASSRRLREGLGANVLTF
-	-	TRBV5-4	TRBJ2-5	TGTGCCAGCAGCTCCACCGGGCAGTTTGGAAGGACCCAGTACTTC	CASSSTGQFGRTQYF
TRBD1	-	TRBV5-1	TRBJ2-2	TGCGCCAGCAGCCCGGGACAGTCACATTACACCGGGGAGCTGTTTTTT	CASSPGQSHYTGELFF
-	once	TRBV10-3	TRBJ1-3	TGTGCCATCAGTGACCCGGGGGGGACTGGAAACACCATATATTTT	CAISDPGGTGNTIYF
-	-	TRBV11-2	TRBJ2-5	TGTGCCAGCCGTAATCAACTAGCTTTTGAAGAGACCCAGTACTTC	CASRNQLAFEETQYF
-	few	TRBV7-9	TRBJ1-1	TGTGCCAGCAGCTTAGCCCGGGGACGGGGGGGGCCTGAAGCTTTCTTT	CASSLARGRGGPEAFF
TRBD2	-	TRBV29-1	TRBJ2-1	TGCAGCGTTGTAGGACTAGCGTACAATGAGCAGTTCTTC	CSVVGLAYNEQFF
TRBD1	-	TRBV19	TRBJ2-7	TGTGCCAGTAGTATGGACAGGGGGCGCGGAGAGCAGTACTTC	CASSMDRGRGEQYF
-	-	TRBV10-3	TRBJ1-3	TGTGCCATCAGTGAGGCCTTAGGGGGATTTGATGGAAACACCATATATTTT	CAISEALGGFDGNTIYF
-	-	TRBV6-5	TRBJ2-5	TGTGCCAGCAGGTCAAGAAATAAGTACCAAGAGACCCAGTACTTC	CASRSRNKYQETQYF
-	-	TRBV19	TRBJ1-5	TGTGCCAGTAATAATTGGAGGGGTAGCGATCAGCCCCAGCATTTT	CASNNWRGSDQPQHF
TRBD1	-	TRBV18	TRBJ2-3	TGTGCCAGCTCCCTAACCGGGACAGCTAGCACAGATACGCAGTATTTT	CASSLTGTASTDTQYF
-	-	TRBV7-2	TRBJ2-7	TGTGCCAGCAGCTCGCCGGGGCGGGGGCCCTCTTACGAGCAGTACTTC	CASSSPGRGPSYEQYF
-	-	TRBV28	TRBJ1-4	TGTGCCAGCAGTTTACGGACACCGAATGAAAAACTGTTTTTT	CASSLRTPNEKLFF
TRBD1	-	TRBV4-2	TRBJ1-2	TGTGCCAGCAGCCAAGCCAAGGGGGGACAGGGGGCCGGAGGCTACACCTTC	CASSQAKGGQGAGGYTF
-	-	TRBV28	TRBJ1-2	TGTGCCAGCAGTTTAATCGATGGCTACACCTTC	CASSLIDGYTF
-	-	TRBV5-4	TRBJ2-2	TGTGCCAGCAGCTTGGTTGGCGGGGCCCTCGCCGGGGAGCTGTTTTTT	CASSLVGGALAGELFF
TRBD1	-	TRBV11-3	TRBJ2-2	TGTGCCAGCAGCCGCGGACAGGCCACCGGGGAGCTGTTTTTT	CASSRGQATGELFF
-	-	TRBV4-1	TRBJ2-4	TGCGCCAGCAGCCAAGAGCGGGACGAAAACATTCAGTACTTC	CASSQERDENIQYF
TRBD1	-	TRBV5-1	TRBJ1-1	TGCGCCAGCAGCCCTTCCTCGGGACAGGGTCGGTCTTTCTTT	CASSPSSGQGRSFF
TRBD1	-	TRBV28	TRBJ1-2	TGTGCCAGCAGACCCACAGGGGGCGCGGAGTATGGCTACACCTTC	CASRPTGGAEYGYTF
-	-	TRBV5-1	TRBJ2-5	TGCGCCAGCAGCCTCTATAGCGTAGGGACCCAGTACTTC	CASSLYSVGTQYF
-	-	TRBV5-1	TRBJ2-5	TGCGCCAGCAGTCATTTGGCGGAGACCCAGTACTTC	CASSHLAETQYF
-	-	TRBV7-2	TRBJ2-3	TGTGCCAGCAGCTCGCACTCTAGCACAGATACGCAGTATTTT	CASSSHSSTDTQYF